These 4 T cell receptor beta chains were sequenced from one sample in a study of blood T cell repertoires in COVID-19. Produced via immunoSEQ multiplex PCR; TCRdb's table is partial and in-frame only. The sample lists fewer than 350,000 clones, 75% to 90% occurring once. Sample: PBMCs or T cells enriched from blood (not recorded which). All receptors come from a woman in her thirties who had been exposed to COVID-19.

CDR3 bases: TGTGCCAGCAGCTTTATTAGCGGGGCCACAGATACGCAGTATTTT. This translates into CASSFISGATDTQYF. The genes are TRBV5-5 and TRBJ2-3; 8 nucleotides match TRBD2. The ends lost 2 bases at V and 2 bases at J; junction bases unmatched: 4. The CDR3 totals 15 residues. Germline values: CDR1 SGHKS, CDR2 YYEKEE (reference sequence). Combining the CDR3 with reference TRBV5-5 and TRBJ2-3 gives the whole variable domain DAGVTQSPTHLIKTRGQQVTLRCSPISGHKSVSWYQQVLGQGPQFIFQYYEKEERGRGNFPDRFSARQFPNYSSELNVNALLLGDSALYLCASSFISGATDTQYFGPGTRLTVL.

CDR3 in amino acids: CASSTRQGLYQPQHF. The CDR3 DNA reads TGTGCCAGCAGCACTCGACAGGGGCTTTATCAGCCCCAGCATTTT. The chain combines TRBV7-2 with TRBJ1-5; 8 nucleotides match TRBD1. V lost 5 bases and J lost 5; bases outside the gene matches: 8. The germline V gene has CDR1 SGHTA and CDR2 FQGNSA. This CDR3 is built from 15 residues.

This clone was counted only a few times. This chain uses TRBV5-5 with TRBJ2-3, with a weak D call TRBD2 (5 bases). CDR3 length: 17 residues. The germline gives CDR1 SGHKS, CDR2 YYEKEE (reference sequence). V was pared by 4 bases and J by 5 bases, with 23 bases between. In nucleotides, the CDR3 is TGTGCCAGCAGCCCTCGGCATTCCGGGCCTGAGGGAGATACGCAGTATTTT. Its translation is CASSPRHSGPEGDTQYF.

The chain employs TRBV7-9 and TRBJ2-1, with D possibly being TRBD1 (6 bases). The CDR3 consists of 14 residues. Per the germline V gene, CDR1 is SEHNR and CDR2 is FQNEAQ (reference sequence). V lost 3 bases and J lost 7, with 13 bases in between. The CDR3 sequence: CASSFSTQGNEQFF. CDR3 bases: TGTGCCAGCAGCTTTTCCACACAGGGTAATGAGCAGTTCTTC.